The 29 T cell receptor beta chains below come from one sample, sequenced in a study of cytomegalovirus exposure and HLA in healthy donors. Vbeta (60) and Jbeta (13) primers were used in the PCR. Measured with immunoSEQ multiplex PCR; TCRdb has only the in-frame clones, and not every one. The sample consists of roughly 150,000 clones, 80% to 85% of them appearing once. Material for sequencing was PBMCs. These receptors were obtained from a boy between 2 and 15 years old in good health and CMV-seronegative.

This clone turned up a few times. This chain joins TRBV30 and TRBJ1-6, with D possibly matching TRBD1 (5 bases). V was trimmed by 0 bases and J by 2 bases, leaving 14 bases between them. CDR1 is GTSNPN, CDR2 SVGIG, per germline (reference sequence). The CDR3 loop spans 17 amino acids. The CDR3 nucleotides read TGTGCCTGGAGTGTAGACCCCCAGGGCGCCTATAATTCACCCCTCCACTTT. This codes for CAWSVDPQGAYNSPLHF.

This chain links TRBV6-5 with TRBJ1-6; TRBD1 is a possible D gene (5 bases). CDR1 is MNHEY and CDR2 is SVGAGI in the germline V gene. Trimming took off 5 bases at V and 10 bases at J, with 18 bases between the two ends. The CDR3 contains 15 residues. CDR3 amino acids: CASSGAGAGGSPLHF. CDR3 coding DNA: TGTGCCAGCAGTGGTGCAGGAGCCGGGGGATCACCCCTCCACTTT.

In this sample, this clone turned up a few times. The chain links TRBV4-1 to TRBJ2-5; 12 bases are shared with TRBD2. The CDR3 has 15 residues. With V trimmed by 6 bases and J by 4 bases, 6 bases remained unmatched. Germline CDR1 MGHRA, CDR2 YSYEKL. The CDR3 protein is CASSRLAGEGETQYF. CDR3 DNA sequence: TGCGCCAGCAGTCGACTAGCGGGAGAAGGAGAGACCCAGTACTTC.

The chain employs TRBV7-8 and TRBJ1-5; D possibly corresponds to TRBD1 (6 bases). The CDR3 is 15 residues long. CDR1 and CDR2 from the germline V gene are SGHVS and FQNEAQ. With 0 bases removed from V and 10 bases from J, the gap between germline ends came to 16 bases. CDR3 sequence (DNA): TGTGCCAGCAGCTTAGCGACGGGACAAGCTCGACCCCAGCATTTT. This encodes CASSLATGQARPQHF.

The chain recombines TRBV9 with TRBJ1-1; perhaps TRBD1 as D (6 bases). The germline gives CDR1 SGDLS, CDR2 YYNGEE. V lost 4 bases and J lost 4, with 20 bases in between. This CDR3 comprises 16 residues. CDR3 bases: TGTGCCAGCAGCCCGAACGGGGGGCAGTGGGGCACTGAAGCTTTCTTT. Protein: CASSPNGGQWGTEAFF.

The rearrangement joins TRBV11-2 to TRBJ1-4, with D unclear. This CDR3 has 16 residues. Germline lookup yields CDR1 SGHAT and CDR2 FQNNGV. Trimming took 4 bases from V and 4 from J, leaving 16 bases between them. This chain's CDR3 is CASSSAGESFNEKLFF. The CDR3 DNA is TGTGCCAGCAGCTCCGCCGGGGAGTCTTTTAATGAAAAACTGTTTTTT.

V is TRBV7-2 and J is TRBJ2-3; a weak D match, TRBD2 (6 bases). V was trimmed by 5 bases and J by 1 base, leaving 10 bases between them. In germline, CDR1 is SGHTA, CDR2 FQGNSA. The CDR3 has 14 residues. CDR3 sequence (DNA): TGTGCCAGCAGCCACTGGGGGGGCACAGATACGCAGTATTTT. Protein product: CASSHWGGTDTQYF.

The chain is built from TRBV30 and TRBJ1-2; D is uncertain. Germline assignment: CDR1 GTSNPN and CDR2 SVGIG (reference sequence). Trimming cost V 0 bases and J 2 bases, with 25 bases left between them. This CDR3 has 19 amino acids. The CDR3 DNA follows: TGTGCCTGGAGTGTACCTGGGCTTCTCGATCTAAGACCCAACTATGGCTACACCTTC. This sequence encodes CAWSVPGLLDLRPNYGYTF. The whole variable domain, remainder taken from reference TRBV30 and TRBJ1-2, is SQTIHQWPATLVQPVGSPLSLECTVEGTSNPNLYWYRQAAGRGLQLLFYSVGIGQISSEVPQNLSASRPQDRQFILSSKKLLLSDSGFYLCAWSVPGLLDLRPNYGYTFGSGTRLTVV.

The V call is TRBV5-1, the J call TRBJ2-1; TRBD2 agrees at 12 bases. Trimming took 0 bases from V and 12 from J; bases not matched to a gene: 16. CDR1 is SGHRS, CDR2 YFSETQ, per germline. The length of the CDR3 is 18 residues. CDR3 in DNA: TGCGCCAGCAGCTTGGAAGGGTGGGGAGGACTAGCGGGGAATCGGCAGTTCTTC. Translation: CASSLEGWGGLAGNRQFF.

This clone showed up just once. This rearrangement joins TRBV18 to TRBJ1-1; D remains unclear. The CDR3 has 16 residues. Between the trimmed V and J ends, which lost 4 bases and 3 bases, there was a span of 18 bases. The germline V gene has CDR1 KGHSH and CDR2 LQKENI. CDR3 nucleotide sequence: TGTGCCAGCTCACGATTCGATGGCGGCGGGGACACTGAAGCTTTCTTT. Its protein product is CASSRFDGGGDTEAFF.

This clone came up once. V is TRBV10-2 and J is TRBJ2-5; TRBD2 agrees at 8 bases. The CDR3 has 14 residues. CDR1 is WSHSY, CDR2 SAAADI, per germline. With V trimmed by 6 bases and J by 11 bases, 14 bases remained unmatched. The CDR3 is CASRERGTVGEQYF. The DNA for the CDR3 is TGCGCCAGCAGAGAGCGGGGGACCGTGGGTGAGCAGTACTTC.

This chain connects TRBV19 to TRBJ1-1; possible D gene TRBD1, 5 bases. Trimming pared 5 bases from V and 0 bases from J, leaving 13 bases between. CDR1 and CDR2 from the germline V gene are LNHDA and SQIVND (reference sequence). The CDR3 covers 15 residues. CDR3 residues: CASSSAGTLNTEAFF. CDR3 sequence (DNA): TGTGCCAGTAGTTCGGCCGGGACTCTGAACACTGAAGCTTTCTTT.

This rearrangement joins TRBV7-9 to TRBJ2-5; TRBD2 agrees at 10 bases. The germline V gene has CDR1 SEHNR and CDR2 FQNEAQ (reference sequence). The CDR3 has 16 amino acids. Unmatched junction bases numbered 8, after V lost 3 bases and J lost 4 bases. The CDR3 here is CASSFIEREGRETQYF. As DNA, the CDR3 is TGTGCCAGCAGCTTCATTGAGCGGGAGGGCCGAGAGACCCAGTACTTC.

The chain carries TRBV15 and TRBJ2-7; 8 bases align to TRBD2. Germline loops: CDR1 LNHNV, CDR2 YYDKDF (reference sequence). The CDR3 consists of 14 residues. V was pared by 1 base and J by 3 bases, with 2 bases of the junction left unmatched. CDR3 coding DNA: TGTGCCACCAGCAGAGCCGGGACTAGCTACGAGCAGTACTTC. Translating gives CATSRAGTSYEQYF.

The chain combines TRBV4-3 with TRBJ2-3; 13 nucleotides match TRBD2. With V trimmed by 0 bases and J by 6 bases, 6 bases remained unmatched. This CDR3 region has 17 residues. CDR1 is LGHNA, CDR2 YSLEER, per germline. CDR3 loop: CASSQDGLAGAGDTQYF. The CDR3, as DNA: TGCGCCAGCAGCCAAGACGGACTAGCGGGGGCCGGTGATACGCAGTATTTT.

The chain couples TRBV29-1 to TRBJ2-7; D unresolved. Trimming stripped 2 bases from V and 0 bases from J, with 8 bases between. The CDR3 extends over 13 amino acids. Per the germline V gene, CDR1 is SQVTM and CDR2 is ANQGSEA. This CDR3 is CSVEYQDSYEQYF. The CDR3 nucleotides are TGCAGCGTTGAATACCAGGACTCCTACGAGCAGTACTTC.

This clone was counted a single time. The J gene is TRBJ2-1, the V gene TRBV13; 7 bases fit TRBD2. V shed 4 bases, J shed 3 bases, and the junction held 6 bases outside the gene matches. Germline V lookup: CDR1 PRHDT, CDR2 FYEKMQ (reference sequence). The CDR3 is 15 residues long. CDR3 region: CASSSRGGNYNEQFF. DNA of the CDR3: TGTGCCAGCAGCTCACGCGGGGGAAACTACAATGAGCAGTTCTTC. Variable domain in full (rest from reference TRBV13 and TRBJ2-1): AAGVIQSPRHLIKEKRETATLKCYPIPRHDTVYWYQQGPGQDPQFLISFYEKMQSDKGSIPDRFSAQQFSDYHSELNMSSLELGDSALYFCASSSRGGNYNEQFFGPGTRLTVL.

Only one count was recorded for this clone. DNA of the CDR3: TGTGCCAGCAGCAATCGTCTAGCGGACAATTACAATGAGCAGTTCTTC. The encoded protein is CASSNRLADNYNEQFF. The V and J genes are TRBV9 and TRBJ2-1, with 7 nucleotides matching TRBD2. The germline CDR1 and CDR2 sequences are SGDLS and YYNGEE. J lost 4 bases, V lost 4 bases, and 11 bases had no gene match. This CDR3 has 16 residues. Variable domain in full (rest from reference TRBV9 and TRBJ2-1): DSGVTQTPKHLITATGQRVTLRCSPRSGDLSVYWYQQSLDQGLQFLIQYYNGEERAKGNILERFSAQQFPDLHSELNLSSLELGDSALYFCASSNRLADNYNEQFFGPGTRLTVL.

CDR3 coding DNA: TGCAGCGTTGGGCAGGGCGGGACCCAAGAGACCCAGTACTTC. Translating it yields CSVGQGGTQETQYF. V gene TRBV29-1 combines with J gene TRBJ2-5, with D possibly being TRBD2 (6 bases). This CDR3 region has 14 residues. Germline V gene sequence: CDR1 SQVTM, CDR2 ANQGSEA. V shed 4 bases and J shed 1 base, with 13 bases lying between them.

The chain has TRBV30 and TRBJ1-3; D might be TRBD1 (5 bases). Germline V gene data show CDR1 as GTSNPN and CDR2 as SVGIG (reference sequence). CDR3 length: 16 amino acids. Trimming pared 0 bases from V and 0 bases from J, leaving 12 bases between. The CDR3 nucleotides read TGTGCCTGGAGTGTACGCCGGGGACTCTCTGGAAACACCATATATTTT. Its translation: CAWSVRRGLSGNTIYF.

This rearrangement joins TRBV11-3 to TRBJ1-1; D possibly corresponds to TRBD1 (5 bases). The CDR3 is 14 amino acids. V was trimmed by 1 base and J by 5 bases, leaving 11 bases between them. Germline CDR1 SGHNT, CDR2 YENEEA. The CDR3 sequence is CASSLGWGRTEAFF. DNA for the CDR3: TGTGCCAGCAGCTTAGGTTGGGGGAGGACTGAAGCTTTCTTT.

The chain employs TRBV4-2 and TRBJ2-1; 13 positions match TRBD2. Germline-derived CDR1 and CDR2 are LGHNA and YNFKEQ. This CDR3 has 16 residues. V shed 4 bases, J shed 9 bases, and the junction held 9 bases outside the gene matches. CDR3 nucleotide sequence: TGTGCCAGCAGCCCAATTACTAGCGGGAGGGCCGTTGAGCAGTTCTTC. Protein sequence: CASSPITSGRAVEQFF.

This clone was found once. This chain joins TRBV12-5 and TRBJ2-7; D gene uncertain. Germline loops: CDR1 LGHNT, CDR2 FRNRAP. V was shortened by 7 bases and J by 0 bases, with 4 bases between the two germline ends. The CDR3 is 11 residues long. CDR3 sequence: CASASSYEQYF. Written as DNA, the CDR3 is TGTGCTAGTGCCTCCTCCTACGAGCAGTACTTC.

This clone was detected once. This chain connects TRBV27 to TRBJ1-1; 7 nucleotides align to TRBD1. Germline CDR1 and CDR2: MNHEY and SMNVEV (reference sequence). The CDR3 covers 13 residues. After removal of 10 bases from V and 0 bases from J, the junction contained 5 bases not matched to a gene. The CDR3 loop reads CATQTGLNTEAFF. For the CDR3, the DNA is TGTGCCACCCAGACAGGGCTGAACACTGAAGCTTTCTTT.

This clone occurred once. The chain employs TRBV15 and TRBJ2-5; a possible D gene is TRBD2 (5 bases). CDR1 and CDR2 from the germline V gene are LNHNV and YYDKDF (reference sequence). V lost 2 bases and J 2 bases, leaving 12 bases between the germline ends. The CDR3 is 15 amino acids. CDR3 loop: CATSRFLGLQETQYF. The CDR3 DNA reads as TGTGCCACCAGCAGATTCCTCGGACTGCAAGAGACCCAGTACTTC.

The chain couples TRBV4-3 to TRBJ2-3, with 10 bases lining up with TRBD2. CDR1 and CDR2 from the germline V gene are LGHNA and YSLEER. Germline trimming cut 4 bases from V and 3 bases from J; bases unmatched to any gene: 4. There are 15 residues in the CDR3. The DNA of the CDR3 is TGCGCCAGCAGCCCTAGCGGGAGTAGGACAGATACGCAGTATTTT. Translation: CASSPSGSRTDTQYF.

The V gene is TRBV5-5, the J gene TRBJ2-7; TRBD2 matches at 10 bases. Germline V gene sequence: CDR1 SGHKS, CDR2 YYEKEE (reference sequence). V lost 0 bases and J lost 3; bases outside the gene matches: 0. CDR3 length: 14 amino acids. The CDR3 DNA follows: TGTGCCAGCAGCTTGGCTAGCGGGAGCTACGAGCAGTACTTC. Translated, it gives CASSLASGSYEQYF.

The chain couples TRBV19 to TRBJ2-3, with D possibly being TRBD2 (5 bases). Trimming left V 6 bases short and J 2 bases short, with 15 bases between. Germline values: CDR1 LNHDA, CDR2 SQIVND (reference sequence). The CDR3 extends over 15 amino acids. The CDR3 sequence is CASSLQAEITDTQYF. The DNA for the CDR3 is TGTGCCAGTAGCCTCCAAGCGGAGATCACAGATACGCAGTATTTT.

The rearrangement joins TRBV9 to TRBJ1-1; maybe TRBD1 (5 bases). Germline V lookup: CDR1 SGDLS, CDR2 YYNGEE. V lost 0 bases and J lost 0, with 6 bases in between. The CDR3 runs 14 residues. This CDR3 is CASSVGDLNTEAFF. As DNA, the CDR3 is TGTGCCAGCAGCGTAGGGGACTTGAACACTGAAGCTTTCTTT. The full variable domain, rest sourced from reference TRBV9 and TRBJ1-1, is DSGVTQTPKHLITATGQRVTLRCSPRSGDLSVYWYQQSLDQGLQFLIQYYNGEERAKGNILERFSAQQFPDLHSELNLSSLELGDSALYFCASSVGDLNTEAFFGQGTRLTVV.